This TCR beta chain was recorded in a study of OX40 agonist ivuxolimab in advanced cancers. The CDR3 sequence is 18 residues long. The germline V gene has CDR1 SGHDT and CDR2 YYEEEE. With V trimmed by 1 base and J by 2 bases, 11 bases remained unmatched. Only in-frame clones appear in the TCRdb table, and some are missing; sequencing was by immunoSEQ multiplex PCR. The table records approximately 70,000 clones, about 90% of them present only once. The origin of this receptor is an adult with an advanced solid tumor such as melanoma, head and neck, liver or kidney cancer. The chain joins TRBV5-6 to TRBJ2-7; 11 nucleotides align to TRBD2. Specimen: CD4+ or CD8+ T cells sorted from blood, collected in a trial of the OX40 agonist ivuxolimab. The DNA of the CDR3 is TGTGCCAGCAGCTTGAAGAACCTAGCGGGAGGACTACCCTACGAGCAGTACTTC. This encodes CASSLKNLAGGLPYEQYF.